One sample yielded the 32 T cell receptor beta chains listed below, sequenced in a study of blood T cell repertoires in COVID-19. TCRdb's table, derived via immunoSEQ multiplex PCR, lists solely in-frame clones and lacks some. The table includes around 280,000 clones, around nine tenths detected once. Sequencing was done on a sample of peripheral blood. All receptors come from a woman in her twenties or thirties with COVID-19, enrolled during active disease.

This clone was found once. The chain's CDR3 is CASSLDGGRVAEAFF. The CDR3 DNA is TGCGCCAGCAGCTTAGATGGGGGCCGAGTCGCTGAAGCTTTCTTT. This chain links TRBV5-1 with TRBJ1-1; D possibly corresponds to TRBD1 (6 bases). CDR3 length equals 15 residues. V was trimmed by 2 bases and J by 6 bases, leaving 17 bases between them. CDR1 is SGHRS, CDR2 YFSETQ, per germline.

This clone has just one count. The rearrangement uses TRBV6-5 and TRBJ2-7, with 8 bases aligning to TRBD2. Germline V gene sequence: CDR1 MNHEY, CDR2 SVGAGI. The CDR3 totals 13 residues. The ends lost 10 bases at V and 0 bases at J; junction bases unmatched: 5. The CDR3 region is CATRGGPSYEQYF. The CDR3 nucleotides are TGTGCCACCCGCGGGGGGCCCTCCTACGAGCAGTACTTC.

This chain links TRBV7-9 with TRBJ1-4; D possibly corresponds to TRBD1 (5 bases). In germline, CDR1 is SEHNR, CDR2 FQNEAQ (reference sequence). The CDR3 length is 14 residues. V lost 3 bases, J lost 3 bases, and 8 bases lay in between. The CDR3, as DNA: TGTGCCAGCAGCTTCAGGGCGCCTAATGAAAAACTGTTTTTT. It is translated as CASSFRAPNEKLFF.

The rearrangement joins TRBV18 to TRBJ2-7; D might be TRBD1 (5 bases). The CDR3 totals 13 residues. CDR1 and CDR2 (germline): KGHSH, LQKENI. Trimming left V 3 bases short and J 1 base short, with 7 bases between. CDR3 sequence (DNA): TGTGCCAGCTCACCGGGGCCTTCCTACGAGCAGTACTTC. Translating gives CASSPGPSYEQYF. The full variable domain, in which reference TRBV18 and TRBJ2-7 provide the parts outside the CDR3, is NAGVMQNPRHLVRRRGQEARLRCSPMKGHSHVYWYRQLPEEGLKFMVYLQKENIIDESGMPKERFSAEFPKEGPSILRIQQVVRGDSAAYFCASSPGPSYEQYFGPGTRLTVT.

This chain connects TRBV4-1 to TRBJ1-2; D gene uncertain. The CDR3 consists of 15 residues. Germline V gene sequence: CDR1 MGHRA, CDR2 YSYEKL. The germline V and J ends were trimmed by 1 base and 1 base, with 10 bases remaining between them. The CDR3 is CASSQGRNFNYGYTF. The CDR3 DNA is TGCGCCAGCAGCCAAGGGCGGAACTTTAACTATGGCTACACCTTC.

The table lists this clone with a count of one. CDR3 sequence reads: CASSPSVRVDYGYTF. The DNA of the CDR3 is TGTGCCAGCTCACCTTCGGTCAGGGTGGACTATGGCTACACCTTC. The J gene is TRBJ1-2, the V gene TRBV18; the D gene is possibly TRBD1 (5 bases). CDR1 and CDR2 from the germline V gene are KGHSH and LQKENI. V was pared by 3 bases and J by 3 bases, with 14 bases between. This CDR3 contains 15 residues. Based on the CDR3 plus reference TRBV18 and TRBJ1-2, the full variable domain is NAGVMQNPRHLVRRRGQEARLRCSPMKGHSHVYWYRQLPEEGLKFMVYLQKENIIDESGMPKERFSAEFPKEGPSILRIQQVVRGDSAAYFCASSPSVRVDYGYTFGSGTRLTVV.

This chain connects TRBV28 to TRBJ2-5; 10 bases align to TRBD1. The CDR3 is 14 amino acids. Germline assignment: CDR1 MDHEN and CDR2 SYDVKM. V trimming: 6 bases; J trimming: 5 bases; junction bases outside the gene matches: 6. The chain's CDR3 is CASSPTGGGETQYF. CDR3 DNA sequence: TGTGCCAGCAGCCCGACAGGGGGCGGGGAGACCCAGTACTTC.

The chain carries TRBV6-5 and TRBJ1-2, with a possible D match to TRBD1 (5 bases). The V gene's germline CDR1 is MNHEY and CDR2 SVGAGI. V lost 6 bases and J lost 4, with 6 bases in between. There are 11 residues in the CDR3. The CDR3 nucleotides are TGTGCCAGCAGGGGGCCCTATGGCTACACCTTC. Protein product: CASRGPYGYTF.

The chain combines TRBV6-5 with TRBJ2-3; TRBD2 matches 13 bases. This CDR3 has 16 amino acids. V trimming: 4 bases; J trimming: 4 bases; junction bases outside the gene matches: 5. Germline CDR1 is MNHEY and CDR2 is SVGAGI. The CDR3 region is CASSFTSGGAADTQYF. The CDR3 DNA follows: TGTGCCAGCAGTTTTACTAGCGGGGGGGCCGCAGATACGCAGTATTTT.

The chain employs TRBV4-1 and TRBJ1-1; D gene unclear. From germline, CDR1 is MGHRA and CDR2 YSYEKL. V was clipped by 0 bases and J by 0 bases, with 8 bases between them. The CDR3 has 15 amino acids. The CDR3 DNA follows: TGCGCCAGCAGCCAAGAATACATGGTGAACACTGAAGCTTTCTTT. Its translation is CASSQEYMVNTEAFF.

The DNA of the CDR3 is TGTGCCAGCAGCTTGTCCAGCCAAGAGACCCAGTACTTC. Its translation is CASSLSSQETQYF. The chain is built from TRBV5-4 and TRBJ2-5; the D is unclear. Germline CDR1 reads SGHNT; CDR2 reads YYREEE (reference sequence). Trimming pared 1 base from V and 1 base from J, leaving 5 bases between. The CDR3 contains 13 residues.

The gene calls are TRBV2 and TRBJ2-4; possible D gene TRBD1, 6 bases. The CDR3 runs 11 residues. The germline V and J ends were trimmed by 6 bases and 15 bases, with 15 bases remaining between them. Germline-derived CDR1 and CDR2 are SNHLY and FYNNEI. As DNA, the CDR3 is TGTGCCAGCAGCATCGGCAGAGGGGGGTACTTC. This gives the protein CASSIGRGGYF. Full variable domain (missing parts from reference TRBV2 and TRBJ2-4): EPEVTQTPSHQVTQMGQEVILRCVPISNHLYFYWYRQILGQKVEFLVSFYNNEISEKSEIFDDQFSVERPDGSNFTLKIRSTKLEDSAMYFCASSIGRGGYFGAGTRLSVL.

This chain uses TRBV7-8 with TRBJ1-1; 11 bases line up with TRBD1. The CDR3 loop spans 16 amino acids. V shed 1 base, J shed 4 bases, and the junction held 5 bases outside the gene matches. From germline, CDR1 is SGHVS and CDR2 FQNEAQ. The CDR3 loop reads CASSLGTGGRSTEAFF. The CDR3 DNA reads as TGTGCCAGCAGCTTAGGGACAGGGGGCAGGAGCACTGAAGCTTTCTTT.

This chain links TRBV4-2 with TRBJ2-3, with 13 positions matching TRBD2. J was trimmed by 0 bases and V by 2 bases; bases with no gene match: 14. Per germline, CDR1 LGHNA and CDR2 YNFKEQ. The CDR3 has 21 amino acids. The DNA of the CDR3 is TGTGCCAGCAGCCAAAAGGGACTAGCGGGGATGTCGACTACTAGCACAGATACGCAGTATTTT. Amino acids: CASSQKGLAGMSTTSTDTQYF.

This sequence joins TRBV5-1 and TRBJ1-4; the D is unclear. The CDR3 length is 13 residues. Germline V gene sequence: CDR1 SGHRS, CDR2 YFSETQ. Trimming took off 1 base at V and 5 bases at J, with 6 bases between the two ends. As DNA, the CDR3 is TGCGCCAGCAGCTTGCTTGAGAATGAAAAACTGTTTTTT. Translation: CASSLLENEKLFF.

CDR3 nucleotide sequence: TGTGCCAGCAGCCAAGTCCCAGGGGGCGATACTGAAGCTTTCTTT. Residues: CASSQVPGGDTEAFF. J is TRBJ1-1 and V is TRBV4-2; 8 nucleotides align to TRBD1. Germline CDR1 is LGHNA and CDR2 is YNFKEQ. The CDR3 extends over 15 amino acids. The V and J ends lost 1 base and 5 bases, in that order; junction bases with no gene match: 6.

The V call is TRBV3-1 (or the pseudogene TRBV3-2), the J call TRBJ2-1; 10 bases are shared with TRBD2. The CDR3 is 16 amino acids. Germline values: CDR1 LGHDT, CDR2 YNNKEL (reference sequence). After removal of 5 bases from V and 0 bases from J, the junction contained 4 bases not matched to a gene. The CDR3 loop reads CASSELAGSSYNEQFF. The CDR3 region has the DNA TGTGCCAGCAGCGAACTAGCGGGGAGCTCCTACAATGAGCAGTTCTTC.

J is TRBJ1-5 and V is TRBV6-5; 7 nucleotides match TRBD1. Trimming cost V 5 bases and J 3 bases; bases outside gene matches: 7. This CDR3 spans 15 amino acids. CDR1 and CDR2 from the germline V gene are MNHEY and SVGAGI. The CDR3 sequence: CASSRNRGDNQPQHF. In DNA form, the CDR3 reads TGTGCCAGCAGTCGAAACAGGGGAGACAATCAGCCCCAGCATTTT.

The chain carries TRBV11-2 and TRBJ2-3, with D possibly being TRBD2 (6 bases). Germline values: CDR1 SGHAT, CDR2 FQNNGV. CDR3 length: 13 amino acids. Trimming cost V 3 bases and J 6 bases, with 10 bases left between them. CDR3 in amino acids: CASSFGGPDTQYF. The CDR3 DNA reads as TGTGCCAGCAGCTTCGGGGGTCCCGATACGCAGTATTTT.

This rearrangement joins TRBV30 to TRBJ2-7; the match to TRBD1 covers 8 bases. V lost 4 bases to trimming and J lost 3 bases; unmatched junction nucleotides: 2. The CDR3 totals 12 residues. Germline lookup yields CDR1 GTSNPN and CDR2 SVGIG (reference sequence). The CDR3 DNA reads TGTGCCTGGACCACAGGGGGCTACGAGCAGTACTTC. Amino acid sequence: CAWTTGGYEQYF.

The chain has TRBV10-3 and TRBJ2-7; 9 positions agree with TRBD1. With 9 bases clipped from V and 2 bases from J, the junction kept 5 bases outside the gene matches. The CDR3 length is 13 residues. Germline V CDR1 and CDR2: ENHRY, SYGVKD. CDR3 nucleotides: TGTGCCATATCCGGGACAGGGACCTACGAGCAGTACTTC. This sequence encodes CAISGTGTYEQYF.

The J gene is TRBJ1-5, the V gene TRBV10-2, with 9 bases that match TRBD1. CDR3 length: 15 residues. In germline, CDR1 is WSHSY, CDR2 SAAADI. The ends lost 3 bases at V and 7 bases at J; junction bases unmatched: 7. CDR3 loop: CASSEGVTGGQPQHF. CDR3 DNA: TGCGCCAGCAGTGAAGGGGTGACAGGGGGGCAGCCCCAGCATTTT.

The chain links TRBV2 to TRBJ1-6; unclear D gene. This CDR3 has 14 amino acids. Germline lookup yields CDR1 SNHLY and CDR2 FYNNEI. Trimming removed 8 bases from V and 5 bases from J, with 13 bases in between. CDR3 in amino acids: CASRPRRDNSPLHF. CDR3 bases: TGTGCCAGCCGACCCCGGAGGGATAATTCACCCCTCCACTTT.

The chain combines TRBV6-5 with TRBJ2-3; D perhaps matches TRBD2 (6 bases). The V end lost 0 bases, the J end lost 7 bases, and 14 bases lay between the germline ends. CDR1 is MNHEY, CDR2 SVGAGI, per germline. The CDR3 has 15 amino acids. The DNA for the CDR3 is TGTGCCAGCAGTTACTCAGGCGGGACGAAAAATACGCAGTATTTT. This encodes CASSYSGGTKNTQYF.

This clone has only one observation. J is TRBJ2-3 and V is TRBV6-6, with 9 bases that match TRBD2. With 2 bases clipped from V and 3 bases from J, the junction kept 6 bases outside the gene matches. Per germline, CDR1 MNHNY and CDR2 SVGAGI (reference sequence). CDR3 length: 16 amino acids. The CDR3 protein is CASSYPLAGGTDTQYF. CDR3 nucleotide sequence: TGTGCCAGCAGTTACCCCCTCGCGGGGGGGACAGATACGCAGTATTTT.

With regard to this clone: Distinct nucleotide sequences in the sample also encode this CDR3. The chain carries TRBV5-1 and TRBJ2-3; unclear D gene. Germline CDR1 is SGHRS and CDR2 is YFSETQ. The CDR3 is 12 residues long. V was pared by 0 bases and J by 6 bases, with 5 bases between. This chain's CDR3 is CASSLAGDTQYF. CDR3 nucleotides: TGCGCCAGCAGCTTGGCCGGTGATACGCAGTATTTT. The entire variable domain, with the rest obtained from reference TRBV5-1 and TRBJ2-3, is as follows: KAGVTQTPRYLIKTRGQQVTLSCSPISGHRSVSWYQQTPGQGLQFLFEYFSETQRNKGNFPGRFSGRQFSNSRSEMNVSTLELGDSALYLCASSLAGDTQYFGPGTRLTVL.

The J gene is TRBJ2-2, the V gene TRBV3-1 (or the pseudogene TRBV3-2); possible D gene TRBD2, 6 bases. In germline, CDR1 is LGHDT, CDR2 YNNKEL (reference sequence). V gave up 5 bases and J gave up 6 bases, with 13 bases separating them. This CDR3 region has 14 residues. CDR3 bases: TGTGCCAGCAGCACCCGGGACTCCCCCGGGGAGCTGTTTTTT. Its protein is CASSTRDSPGELFF.

The V and J genes are TRBV7-6 and TRBJ1-1; TRBD1 matches at 8 bases. CDR1 is SGHVS and CDR2 is FNYEAQ in the germline V gene. The CDR3 has 16 residues. V lost 1 base to trimming and J lost 4 bases; unmatched junction nucleotides: 8. In nucleotides, the CDR3 is TGTGCCAGCAGCTTAGAGCCGGACAGGGCGGGCACTGAAGCTTTCTTT. Protein product: CASSLEPDRAGTEAFF.

This clone was detected only once. The rearrangement uses TRBV2 and TRBJ2-7, with a tentative D call TRBD1 (6 bases). With 1 base removed from V and 1 base from J, the gap between germline ends came to 8 bases. This CDR3 has 14 amino acids. Germline V lookup: CDR1 SNHLY, CDR2 FYNNEI. CDR3 amino acids: CASSEGGHSYEQYF. In DNA form, the CDR3 reads TGTGCCAGCAGTGAAGGGGGGCATTCCTACGAGCAGTACTTC.

The chain joins TRBV7-6 to TRBJ2-7, with D possibly TRBD1 on 6 matching bases. CDR3 length: 12 residues. Germline V gives CDR1 SGHVS, CDR2 FNYEAQ. V lost 4 bases and J 5 bases, leaving 9 bases between the germline ends. CDR3 region: CASSYPGDEQYF. CDR3 in DNA: TGTGCCAGCAGCTATCCAGGGGACGAGCAGTACTTC.

This chain joins TRBV4-2 and TRBJ1-2, with D perhaps matching TRBD1 (6 bases). CDR3 length: 15 amino acids. The V end lost 0 bases, the J end lost 13 bases, and 21 bases lay between the germline ends. Germline values: CDR1 LGHNA, CDR2 YNFKEQ. CDR3: CASSQEGGQSPVCTF. The CDR3 bases are TGTGCCAGCAGCCAAGAAGGTGGACAGTCTCCGGTTTGCACCTTC.

The V gene is TRBV3-1 (or the pseudogene TRBV3-2), the J gene TRBJ2-1; TRBD2 matches 7 bases. V shed 4 bases, J shed 0 bases, and the junction held 3 bases outside the gene matches. The CDR3 is made up of 15 amino acids. Germline loops: CDR1 LGHDT, CDR2 YNNKEL (reference sequence). The CDR3 loop is CASSPGGSSYNEQFF. CDR3 sequence (DNA): TGTGCCAGCAGCCCCGGGGGGAGCTCCTACAATGAGCAGTTCTTC.